The 30 T cell receptor beta chains in this list originate from one sample, sequenced in a study of CXCR3-negative and CXCR3-positive naive CD8 T cells. Study-wide results and caveats: CXCR3-negative naive cells had less hydrophobic TRB CDR3s than did CXCR3-positive naive cells.

No antigen is known for these receptors. With UMI labels, 5' RACE was used to prepare the TRB cDNA libraries. From the 5' RACE reads, TCRdb lists one entry per CDR3 protein and no DNA. The sample holds tens of thousands of distinct CDR3 sequences. The sample comprised naive CXCR3+ CD8+ T cells from blood. As for subset: CD45RO-CCR7+CD27+CD95- naive CD8+ T cells expressing CXCR3 (TNR3+). These receptors all stem from a human donor in good health. Some clones in this sample may be carry-over from other donors' samples.

The chain joins TRBV14 to TRBJ2-5; TCRdb lists TRBD2, though no DNA is available to test this call. The CDR3 is made up of 15 amino acids. Germline lookup yields CDR1 SGHDN and CDR2 FVKESK. The CDR3 region is CASSQVGGGQETQYF.

The V call is TRBV5-6, the J call TRBJ2-7. This CDR3 is 16 amino acids long. Germline V gives CDR1 SGHDT, CDR2 YYEEEE. The CDR3: CASSLAPDLSSYEQYF.

The chain has TRBV6-5 and TRBJ2-5; there is no DNA to check the TCRdb D call of TRBD2. This CDR3 is built from 11 residues. The germline V gene encodes CDR1 MNHEY and CDR2 SVGAGI. CDR3: CASGPWETQYF.

V gene TRBV28 combines with J gene TRBJ2-3; as DNA is missing, the TRBD2 call by TCRdb cannot be tested. CDR1 is MDHEN and CDR2 is SYDVKM in the germline V gene. This CDR3 is built from 16 residues. CDR3 loop: CASRGLAGGLGDTQYF.

The chain couples TRBV12-3 or TRBV12-4 to TRBJ2-2; the TRBD2 assignment by TCRdb is unverifiable without DNA. The CDR3 covers 17 residues. The CDR3 region is CASNAPKTSGYTGELFF.

CDR3 loop: CASSYSGRSEQFF. The chain has TRBV6-5 and TRBJ2-1; as DNA is missing, the TRBD2 call by TCRdb cannot be tested. This CDR3 contains 13 residues. Germline CDR1 reads MNHEY; CDR2 reads SVGAGI.

This sequence joins TRBV29-1 and TRBJ1-2; there is no DNA to check the TCRdb D call of TRBD1. CDR1 and CDR2 from the germline V gene are SQVTM and ANQGSEA. The CDR3 has 15 amino acids. The CDR3 region is CSVTSGTAVIYGYTF.

The rearrangement joins TRBV4-3 to TRBJ2-1; TCRdb reports TRBD2, a call that lacks DNA to check it against. Looked up from germline, CDR1 is LGHNA and CDR2 is YSLEER. The CDR3 consists of 16 residues. This CDR3 reads CASSQAGTSGYNEQFF.

This CDR3 reads CASSRPSHEQYF. The chain combines TRBV28 with TRBJ2-7; lacking DNA, the TRBD1 call made by TCRdb goes unchecked. Germline V gene sequence: CDR1 MDHEN, CDR2 SYDVKM. CDR3 length equals 12 residues.

J is TRBJ2-7 and V is TRBV15. The length of the CDR3 is 12 residues. Germline CDR1 and CDR2: LNHNV and YYDKDF (reference sequence). The CDR3: CATSRGDYEQYF.

The chain uses TRBV7-9 and TRBJ1-5. Looked up from germline, CDR1 is SEHNR and CDR2 is FQNEAQ (reference sequence). The CDR3 loop spans 13 amino acids. CDR3 protein: CASSPGRPQPQHF.

The chain carries TRBV5-1 and TRBJ2-7. This CDR3 is 12 amino acids long. From germline, CDR1 is SGHRS and CDR2 YFSETQ. CDR3 sequence: CASSPDIYEQYF.

The genes are TRBV20-1 and TRBJ2-7; TCRdb's assignment of TRBD1 cannot be checked, as there is no DNA. Germline values: CDR1 DFQATT, CDR2 SNEGSKA (reference sequence). The CDR3 is made up of 13 amino acids. The CDR3 spells CSARGTEDYEQYF.

The gene calls are TRBV29-1 and TRBJ2-1; there is no DNA to check the TCRdb D call of TRBD2. The length of the CDR3 is 15 residues. Looked up from germline, CDR1 is SQVTM and CDR2 is ANQGSEA. The CDR3 sequence is CSVEKAASGRTEQFF.

V is TRBV5-1 and J is TRBJ2-7; TCRdb designates TRBD2, a call that cannot be tested without DNA. CDR1 and CDR2 (germline): SGHRS, YFSETQ. This CDR3 is 15 amino acids long. The CDR3 sequence is CASSLGSGPSYEQYF.

This sequence joins TRBV6-6 and TRBJ2-3; TCRdb selects TRBD1, and the lack of DNA leaves this call unchecked. CDR1 and CDR2 from the germline V gene are MNHNY and SVGAGI (reference sequence). The CDR3 has 14 residues. The CDR3 sequence is CASSHGGDTDTQYF.

The chain has TRBV29-1 and TRBJ1-2; the TRBD1 assignment by TCRdb is unverifiable without DNA. CDR3 size: 16 residues. The germline gives CDR1 SQVTM, CDR2 ANQGSEA. CDR3 sequence reads: CSALGLSPNRGDGYTF.

The chain joins TRBV7-2 to TRBJ2-3. The CDR3 length is 13 residues. Germline lookup yields CDR1 SGHTA and CDR2 FQGNSA. The CDR3 reads CASSFGPGDTQYF.

CDR3 sequence reads: CSAISPEGADGDTQYF. This chain joins TRBV20-1 and TRBJ2-3; TCRdb outputs TRBD1, but without DNA this stays unchecked. This CDR3 comprises 16 residues. Germline V lookup: CDR1 DFQATT, CDR2 SNEGSKA (reference sequence).

The chain recombines TRBV5-5 with TRBJ2-1. The CDR3 is made up of 15 amino acids. Germline V gene lookup returns CDR1 SGHKS and CDR2 YYEKEE (reference sequence). The CDR3 sequence is CASSLDVGEYNEQFF.

The chain links TRBV13 to TRBJ2-1; the TCRdb call, TRBD2, lacks DNA for checking. This CDR3 contains 16 residues. The V gene's germline CDR1 is PRHDT and CDR2 FYEKMQ (reference sequence). CDR3 in amino acids: CASSSSASGGLNEQFF.

The V and J genes are TRBV20-1 and TRBJ2-1. CDR3 length equals 13 residues. CDR1 DFQATT and CDR2 SNEGSKA come from the germline V gene (reference sequence). The CDR3 region is CSARVRPNNEQFF.

The chain employs TRBV28 and TRBJ2-2. This CDR3 region has 13 residues. Germline V CDR1 and CDR2: MDHEN, SYDVKM. The CDR3 region is CASSLWNTGELFF. The full variable domain, rest sourced from reference TRBV28 and TRBJ2-2, is DVKVTQSSRYLVKRTGEKVFLECVQDMDHENMFWYRQDPGLGLRLIYFSYDVKMKEKGDIPEGYSVSREKKERFSLILESASTNQTSMYLCASSLWNTGELFFGEGSRLTVL.

The rearrangement links TRBV2 to TRBJ2-1. The CDR3 runs 14 residues. Germline V gene sequence: CDR1 SNHLY, CDR2 FYNNEI. CDR3 sequence: CASSEEGTPNEQFF.

V gene TRBV6-2 or TRBV6-3 combines with J gene TRBJ2-3; the D call from TCRdb, TRBD2, cannot be confirmed without DNA. The CDR3 runs to 14 residues. CDR1 is MNHEY and CDR2 is SVGEGT in the germline V gene. The CDR3 here is CASSYDSPVDTQYF.

The chain uses TRBV5-1 and TRBJ2-4. This CDR3 has 17 residues. Germline assignment: CDR1 SGHRS and CDR2 YFSETQ. This CDR3 reads CASSLAESEVAKNIQYF.

This chain links TRBV21-1 with TRBJ1-5. TRBV21-1 is designated a pseudogene. The CDR3 consists of 14 residues. CDR3 sequence: CASSKGGCYQPQHF.

The V gene is TRBV27, the J gene TRBJ2-3; the D call of TRBD1 rests on TCRdb alone, since no DNA is present to check it. This CDR3 is built from 15 residues. Germline V gives CDR1 MNHEY, CDR2 SMNVEV (reference sequence). This chain's CDR3 is CASSPRTGGVDTQYF.

This chain connects TRBV6-6 to TRBJ2-5; TCRdb returns TRBD2, unconfirmable since there is no DNA. The CDR3 is 17 amino acids. Germline V gene data show CDR1 as MNHNY and CDR2 as SVGAGI (reference sequence). CDR3 protein: CASSYLLAGGLQETQYF.

The chain employs TRBV29-1 and TRBJ2-3. This CDR3 is 13 amino acids long. Germline values: CDR1 SQVTM, CDR2 ANQGSEA. CDR3 in amino acids: CSVVPSNTDTQYF.